A single sample gave rise to the 20 T cell receptor beta chains below, sequenced in a study of CD8 T cells in ankylosing spondylitis. TCRdb analysed the 5' RACE reads with MiXCR anew, one entry per CDR3 protein. The sample lists 150,000 to 200,000 distinct CDR3 sequences; roughly 34% were seen once. Sequenced sample: synovial fluid, either unsorted or a sorted T cell fraction (not recorded which). These receptors all stem from a male donor with ankylosing spondylitis.

This clonotype was observed a handful of times. This chain links TRBV2 with TRBJ2-5; D gene ambiguous. With 7 bases removed from V and 7 bases from J, the gap between germline ends came to 13 bases. Germline CDR1 and CDR2: SNHLY and FYNNEI. CDR3 length: 12 residues. CDR3: CASTPFPGTQYF. DNA of the CDR3: TGTGCCAGCACCCCATTCCCGGGGACCCAGTACTTC.

This clonotype was found once. This chain uses TRBV28 with TRBJ1-1; TRBD1 is a possible D gene (5 bases). Germline loops: CDR1 MDHEN, CDR2 SYDVKM. The length of the CDR3 is 13 residues. Trimming cost V 2 bases and J 8 bases, with 12 bases left between them. This CDR3 reads CASSLVAGGEAFF. For the CDR3, the DNA is TGTGCCAGCAGTTTAGTGGCTGGGGGAGAAGCTTTCTTT.

V gene TRBV6-1 combines with J gene TRBJ2-1; the D gene is possibly TRBD2 (7 bases). Per the germline V gene, CDR1 is MNHNS and CDR2 is SASEGT. CDR3 length: 11 residues. The V gene lost 10 bases and the J gene lost 7 bases, with 11 bases spanning the gap. The CDR3 region has the DNA TGTGCCATAAAGGGGGGGAATGAGCAGTTCTTC. Its translation: CAIKGGNEQFF.

The genes are TRBV29-1 and TRBJ1-2; no definite D call. Trimming shortened V by 6 bases and J by 1 base, and 9 bases separated the two germline ends. The germline V gene encodes CDR1 SQVTM and CDR2 ANQGSEA. This CDR3 is built from 12 residues. The CDR3 spells CSVYTVNYGYTF. In DNA form, the CDR3 reads TGCAGCGTCTACACGGTTAACTATGGCTACACCTTC.

This clonotype occurred many times. The chain couples TRBV7-2 to TRBJ1-2, with D possibly matching TRBD1 (6 bases). The CDR3 has 15 residues. CDR1 and CDR2 from the germline V gene are SGHTA and FQGNSA. V lost 5 bases, J lost 10 bases, and 23 bases lay in between. CDR3 residues: CASSRATGRSMPYTF. The CDR3 DNA reads as TGTGCCAGCAGCAGAGCGACAGGACGCTCTATGCCCTACACCTTC. Full variable domain (outside the CDR3, taken from reference TRBV7-2 and TRBJ1-2): GAGVSQSPSNKVTEKGKDVELRCDPISGHTALYWYRQSLGQGLEFLIYFQGNSAPDKSGLPSDRFSAERTGGSVSTLTIQRTQQEDSAVYLCASSRATGRSMPYTFGSGTRLTVV.

The table lists this clonotype with many counts. The chain links TRBV29-1 to TRBJ1-4; maybe TRBD1 (5 bases). V was trimmed by 2 bases and J by 2 bases, leaving 12 bases between them. CDR1 and CDR2 (germline): SQVTM, ANQGSEA. The CDR3 has 15 amino acids. CDR3 DNA sequence: TGCAGCGTTGAAAGTAGGGACGCGACTAATGAAAAACTGTTTTTT. Translated: CSVESRDATNEKLFF.

This clonotype was recorded many times. V and J are TRBV20-1 and TRBJ1-5, with a tentative D call TRBD1 (5 bases). Trimming removed 1 base from V and 3 bases from J, with 13 bases in between. Looked up from germline, CDR1 is DFQATT and CDR2 is SNEGSKA (reference sequence). This CDR3 has 15 residues. CDR3 sequence reads: CSARGQGVSNQPQHF. In nucleotides, the CDR3 is TGCAGTGCTAGAGGGCAGGGAGTTTCCAATCAGCCCCAGCATTTT.

This chain joins TRBV30 and TRBJ1-1; tentative D call: TRBD1 (5 bases). From germline, CDR1 is GTSNPN and CDR2 SVGIG (reference sequence). The germline V and J ends were trimmed by 0 bases and 5 bases, with 13 bases remaining between them. The CDR3 spans 14 residues. DNA of the CDR3: TGTGCCTGGAGTGTAGGGGTTGCGCGAACTGAAGCTTTCTTT. Protein: CAWSVGVARTEAFF.

The sample holds a few counts of this clonotype. The chain has TRBV28 and TRBJ1-5; tentative D call: TRBD1 (6 bases). This CDR3 spans 15 amino acids. Germline V lookup: CDR1 MDHEN, CDR2 SYDVKM. The V and J ends lost 6 bases and 2 bases respectively, with 14 bases between them. Here the CDR3 DNA reads TGTGCCAGCAGCGGAAAGGACAGACGCAATCAGCCCCAGCATTTT. Translating gives CASSGKDRRNQPQHF.

This clonotype was recorded many times. This chain joins TRBV27 and TRBJ2-1; 9 bases line up with TRBD2. The germline V gene has CDR1 MNHEY and CDR2 SMNVEV (reference sequence). This CDR3 has 16 residues. Trimming at V came to 7 bases and at J to 9 bases, leaving 16 bases not matched to a gene. The CDR3 DNA sequence: TGTGCCAGCAACGGCCGTCCTAGCGGGATTGCCAGTGAGCAGTTCTTC. Translation: CASNGRPSGIASEQFF.

The genes are TRBV29-1 and TRBJ2-1; 8 bases agree with TRBD2. Germline loops: CDR1 SQVTM, CDR2 ANQGSEA. V was pared by 3 bases and J by 3 bases, with 10 bases of the junction left unmatched. The CDR3 is 16 residues long. Written as DNA, the CDR3 is TGCAGCGTTGAGAGGCTAGGAGCGGGAGTCTACAATGAGCAGTTCTTC. Residues: CSVERLGAGVYNEQFF.

V usage is TRBV7-2 and J usage is TRBJ2-3; D gene uncertain. Germline V lookup: CDR1 SGHTA, CDR2 FQGNSA. The CDR3 totals 13 residues. V lost 2 bases to trimming and J lost 2 bases, with 5 bases between them. The CDR3 loop is CASSLSFTDTQYF. The DNA of the CDR3 is TGTGCCAGCAGCTTATCGTTCACAGATACGCAGTATTTT.

This clonotype was seen a few times. The V call is TRBV28, the J call TRBJ1-2; TRBD1 is a possible D gene (6 bases). Germline V lookup: CDR1 MDHEN, CDR2 SYDVKM. V shed 6 bases and J shed 4 bases, with 15 bases lying between them. This CDR3 contains 14 residues. The CDR3 nucleotides read TGTGCCAGCAGCATTCAGGGGAGGTTCTATGGCTACACCTTC. Its protein product is CASSIQGRFYGYTF.

The V call is TRBV4-1, the J call TRBJ2-7, with D perhaps TRBD2 (6 bases). This CDR3 spans 16 amino acids. CDR1 MGHRA and CDR2 YSYEKL come from the germline V gene. Trimming shortened V by 3 bases and J by 4 bases, and 19 bases separated the two germline ends. The CDR3 sequence: CASSQGPVVEGYEQYF. CDR3 nucleotides: TGCGCCAGCAGCCAGGGGCCCGTAGTGGAGGGTTACGAGCAGTACTTC.

V usage is TRBV11-2 and J usage is TRBJ2-1, with 7 positions matching TRBD2. The V and J ends lost 2 bases and 12 bases, in that order; junction bases with no gene match: 10. Germline CDR1 and CDR2: SGHAT and FQNNGV. The CDR3 loop spans 14 amino acids. The CDR3 spells CASSLREGLVSQFF. CDR3 sequence (DNA): TGTGCCAGCAGCTTAAGGGAGGGGCTGGTTTCGCAGTTCTTC.

The chain joins TRBV6-5 to TRBJ1-2; tentatively, D is TRBD1 (5 bases). V shed 3 bases and J shed 2 bases, with 10 bases lying between them. From germline, CDR1 is MNHEY and CDR2 SVGAGI. The CDR3 consists of 14 residues. The CDR3, as DNA: TGTGCCAGCAGTTATATAGGGGCGAACTATGGCTACACCTTC. This gives the protein CASSYIGANYGYTF.

The rearrangement links TRBV5-1 to TRBJ1-1, with 8 bases fitting TRBD1. There are 14 residues in the CDR3. The ends lost 0 bases at V and 5 bases at J; junction bases unmatched: 3. Germline-derived CDR1 and CDR2 are SGHRS and YFSETQ. CDR3 nucleotide sequence: TGCGCCAGCAGCTTGGTCACAGGGGGAACTGAAGCTTTCTTT. Its protein is CASSLVTGGTEAFF.

V usage is TRBV11-2 and J usage is TRBJ2-3; D not certain. Trimming cost V 1 base and J 6 bases, with 8 bases left between them. The CDR3 contains 13 residues. Germline lookup yields CDR1 SGHAT and CDR2 FQNNGV. The DNA of the CDR3 is TGTGCCAGCAGCTTAGGTCGACCGGATACGCAGTATTTT. It specifies CASSLGRPDTQYF. Combining the CDR3 with reference TRBV11-2 and TRBJ2-3 gives the whole variable domain EAGVAQSPRYKIIEKRQSVAFWCNPISGHATLYWYQQILGQGPKLLIQFQNNGVVDDSQLPKDRFSAERLKGVDSTLKIQPAKLEDSAVYLCASSLGRPDTQYFGPGTRLTVL.

This clonotype was recorded at least ten times. The rearrangement links TRBV27 to TRBJ1-1; D not resolved. V gave up 0 bases and J gave up 0 bases, with 20 bases separating them. Per germline, CDR1 MNHEY and CDR2 SMNVEV (reference sequence). The CDR3 loop spans 19 amino acids. DNA for the CDR3: TGTGCCAGCAGTTTATCCGCCCCCCGAGGGCACATCATGAACACTGAAGCTTTCTTT. This sequence encodes CASSLSAPRGHIMNTEAFF.

The gene calls are TRBV19 and TRBJ1-2; TRBD1 is a possible D gene (6 bases). In germline, CDR1 is LNHDA, CDR2 SQIVND (reference sequence). The V and J ends lost 4 bases and 8 bases respectively, with 17 bases between them. This CDR3 is 14 amino acids long. The CDR3 DNA sequence: TGTGCCAGTAGTACCCCACAGGGCGGAGCGGGCTACACCTTC. This codes for CASSTPQGGAGYTF. Filled out from reference TRBV19 and TRBJ1-2, the complete variable domain reads DGGITQSPKYLFRKEGQNVTLSCEQNLNHDAMYWYRQDPGQGLRLIYYSQIVNDFQKGDIAEGYSVSREKKESFPLTVTSAQKNPTAFYLCASSTPQGGAGYTFGSGTRLTVV.